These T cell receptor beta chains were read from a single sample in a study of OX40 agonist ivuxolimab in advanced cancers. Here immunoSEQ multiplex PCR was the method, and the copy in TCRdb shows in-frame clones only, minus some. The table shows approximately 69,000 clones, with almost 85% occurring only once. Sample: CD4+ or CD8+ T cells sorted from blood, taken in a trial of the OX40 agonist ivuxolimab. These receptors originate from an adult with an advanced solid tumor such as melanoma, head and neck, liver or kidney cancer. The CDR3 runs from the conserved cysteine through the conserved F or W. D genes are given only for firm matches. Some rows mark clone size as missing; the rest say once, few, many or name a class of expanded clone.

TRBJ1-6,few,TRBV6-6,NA,TGTGCCAGCAGGCCGCCCCGAGGCCACAATTCACCCCTCCACTTT,CASRPPRGHNSPLHF
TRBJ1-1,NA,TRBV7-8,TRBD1,TGTGCCAGCAGCGGACAGGGCGCCACTGAAGCTTTCTTT,CASSGQGATEAFF
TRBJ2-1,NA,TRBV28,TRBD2,TGTGCCAGCAGTGAAGCGGGAGCCCTCTACAATGAGCAGTTCTTC,CASSEAGALYNEQFF
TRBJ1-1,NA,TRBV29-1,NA,TGCAGCGTCCGAGTGGGGGGAAGGACTGAAGCTTTCTTT,CSVRVGGRTEAFF
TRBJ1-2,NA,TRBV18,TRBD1,TGTGCCAGCTCACCGTCAGGGGGAAGTGGCTACACCTTC,CASSPSGGSGYTF
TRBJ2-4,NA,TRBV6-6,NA,TGTGCCAGCGGCCCTGGAGGGAACATTCAGTACTTC,CASGPGGNIQYF
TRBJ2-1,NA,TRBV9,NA,TGTGCCAGCAGCGTAGCTCCAGGGGAATACAATGAGCAGTTCTTC,CASSVAPGEYNEQFF
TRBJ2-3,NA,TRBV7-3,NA,TGTGCCAGCAGCCCCCTGGCAGGCACAGATACGCAGTATTTT,CASSPLAGTDTQYF
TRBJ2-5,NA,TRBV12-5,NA,TGTGCTAGTGGTTTGGTTGGGAAGACCCAGTACTTC,CASGLVGKTQYF
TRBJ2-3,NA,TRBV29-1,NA,TGCAGCGTTGAAGGCGGGGCCCTCCGCACAGATACGCAGTATTTT,CSVEGGALRTDTQYF
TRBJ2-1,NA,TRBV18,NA,TGTGCCAGCTCACCCCAAAGTTCCGGAGGTGGCTACAATGAGCAGTTCTTC,CASSPQSSGGGYNEQFF
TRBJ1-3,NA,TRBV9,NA,TGTGCCAGCAGCGTATTCCAGGGGCAAAACACCATATATTTT,CASSVFQGQNTIYF
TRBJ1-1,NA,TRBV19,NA,TGTGCCAGTAGTATCGGTTCGTCAGGATTTCGAGCTTTCTTT,CASSIGSSGFRAFF
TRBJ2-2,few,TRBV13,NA,TGTGCCAGCAGGGCCCCCCGACCAGACACCGGGGAGCTGTTTTTT,CASRAPRPDTGELFF
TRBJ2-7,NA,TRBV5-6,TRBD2,TGTGCCAGCAGCGCGCGACTAGCGGGAGGGAGAAGGTCCTACGAGCAGTACTTC,CASSARLAGGRRSYEQYF
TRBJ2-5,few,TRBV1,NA,TGCACCAGCAGCCACCGAGGACAGGGAGTTGGGGAGACCCAGTACTTC,CTSSHRGQGVGETQYF
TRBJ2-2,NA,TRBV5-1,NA,TGCGCCAGCAGCCCGGACCCTCCGCCGAACACCGGGGAGCTGTTTTTT,CASSPDPPPNTGELFF
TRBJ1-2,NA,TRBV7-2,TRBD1,TGTGCCAGCAGCTTCAGAGGGGGCGGCTACACCTTC,CASSFRGGGYTF
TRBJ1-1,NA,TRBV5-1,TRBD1,TGCGCCAGCAGCTTTGGACAGGGGGTATTTGGCACTGAAGCTTTCTTT,CASSFGQGVFGTEAFF
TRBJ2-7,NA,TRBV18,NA,TGTGCCAGCTCACCACAAGGGGACGCCTACGAGCAGTACTTC,CASSPQGDAYEQYF
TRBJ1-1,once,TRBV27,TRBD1,TGTGCCAGCAGTCTGCAGGGGGATACTGAAGCTTTCTTT,CASSLQGDTEAFF
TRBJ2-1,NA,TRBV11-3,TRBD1,TGTGCCAGCAGCTTAGGTTCCAGGGGGCTTGATGAGCAGTTCTTC,CASSLGSRGLDEQFF
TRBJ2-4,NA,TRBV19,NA,TGTGCCAGTAGTATACTTCCCCGGCCGACAGTGTTTGGCAAAAACATTCAGTACTTC,CASSILPRPTVFGKNIQYF
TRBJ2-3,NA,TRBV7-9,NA,TGTGCCAGCAGCCGGGCAGGGGAGGATACGCAGTATTTT,CASSRAGEDTQYF
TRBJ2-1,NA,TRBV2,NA,TGTGCCAGCAGTGACACGGGAGCTTGGGATGAGCAGTTCTTC,CASSDTGAWDEQFF
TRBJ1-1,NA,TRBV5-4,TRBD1,TGTGCCAACAGCCGACAGGGAACCACTGAAGCTTTCTTT,CANSRQGTTEAFF
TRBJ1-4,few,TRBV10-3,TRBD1,TGTGCCATCAGCCCGACAGGGCCGGTAAAACTGTTTTTT,CAISPTGPVKLFF
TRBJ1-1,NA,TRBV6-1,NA,TGTGCCAGCAGTGGCCAGATGAACACTGAAGCTTTCTTT,CASSGQMNTEAFF
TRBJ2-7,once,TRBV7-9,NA,TGTGCCAGCAGCTCGCTGGACGGATTCGGGCAGTACTTC,CASSSLDGFGQYF
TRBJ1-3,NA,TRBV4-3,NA,TGCGCCAGCAGCCAAAGCACGGGTCAATACTCTGGAAACACCATATATTTT,CASSQSTGQYSGNTIYF
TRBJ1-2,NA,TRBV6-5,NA,TGTGCCAGCAGTTACTCCAGGGACATCTATGGCTACACCTTC,CASSYSRDIYGYTF
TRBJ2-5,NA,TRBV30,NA,TGTGCCTGGAGTGTAAGCGGAGAGACCCAGTACTTC,CAWSVSGETQYF
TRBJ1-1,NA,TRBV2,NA,TGTGCCAGCAGTAACGACGGATTCCGATTTCTTGAAGCTTTCTTT,CASSNDGFRFLEAFF
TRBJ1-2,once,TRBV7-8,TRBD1,TGTGCCAGCAGCCTCGGGACAGGGCCCTATGGCTACACCTTC,CASSLGTGPYGYTF
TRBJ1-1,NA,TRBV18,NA,TGTGCCAGCTCACCGGCACAGAGGGGCACTGAAGCTTTCTTT,CASSPAQRGTEAFF
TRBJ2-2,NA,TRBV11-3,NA,TGTGCCAGCAGCTTGAGAGTAGTGAACACCGGGGAGCTGTTTTTT,CASSLRVVNTGELFF
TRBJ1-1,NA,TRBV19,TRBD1,TGTGCCAGTAGTATGGCTGACAGGGCAATTTTTTACGACACTGAAGCTTTCTTT,CASSMADRAIFYDTEAFF
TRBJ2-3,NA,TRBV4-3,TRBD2,TGCGCCAGCAGCCAAGGGTCTAGCGGCTGGGATACGCAGTATTTT,CASSQGSSGWDTQYF
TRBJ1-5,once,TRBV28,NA,TGTGCCAGCAGTTCAGGGGTGGGCAATCAGCCCCAGCATTTT,CASSSGVGNQPQHF
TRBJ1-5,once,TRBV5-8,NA,TGTGCCAGCAGCTTTCATTCGGCGTCGAGGGGCGGCAATCAGCCCCAGCATTTT,CASSFHSASRGGNQPQHF
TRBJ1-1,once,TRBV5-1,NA,TGCGCCAGCAGCTTGGCCACCTTGAACACTGAAGCTTTCTTT,CASSLATLNTEAFF
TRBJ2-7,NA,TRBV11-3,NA,TGTGCCAGCAGCTTAGTAGGGCCGCGCAGGGGTTGGGCCTACGAGCAGTACTTC,CASSLVGPRRGWAYEQYF
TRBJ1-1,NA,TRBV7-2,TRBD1,TGTGCCAGCAGCCCGGGGACAGCAATGAACACTGAAGCTTTCTTT,CASSPGTAMNTEAFF
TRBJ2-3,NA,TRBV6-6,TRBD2,TGTGCCAGCAGCCGAGGACTAGCGGCTAGCACAGATACGCAGTATTTT,CASSRGLAASTDTQYF
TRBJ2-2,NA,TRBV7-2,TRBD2,TGTGCCACCACGGGGGGCGGGAGGTGGACCGGGGAGCTGTTTTTT,CATTGGGRWTGELFF